This T cell receptor (beta chain) was obtained from a study of blood T cell repertoires in COVID-19. Whole-study context: T cells, B-cell-depleted T cells, or PBMCs provided the cDNA or gDNA that served as material.

In the authors' workflow: Reference gene primer amplification gave nucleated cell count estimates. Generated by immunoSEQ multiplex PCR, the TCRdb table keeps only in-frame clones and is missing some. V and J calls plus clone size are reproduced from that table; the DNA served to infer D and trimming. The sample consists of about 100,000 clones, approximately 80% of them appearing once. Deletions cut 3 bases from V and 8 bases from J, with 15 bases between. This CDR3 contains 14 residues. Germline lookup yields CDR1 SGHRS and CDR2 YFSETQ. Sequencing input: peripheral blood. This TCR came from a man aged 70 or older with active or convalescent COVID-19. This sequence joins TRBV5-1 and TRBJ2-4; D possibly corresponds to TRBD2 (7 bases). The CDR3 region is CASSSTREGDIQYF. As DNA, the CDR3 is TGCGCCAGCAGCTCGACTAGGGAGGGGGACATTCAGTACTTC.